Presented here are 27 T cell receptor beta chains from one specimen sequenced in a study of blood T cell repertoires in COVID-19. Clones were read by immunoSEQ multiplex PCR, and TCRdb kept only the in-frame ones, dropping some. The sample holds around 100,000 clones, about four fifths seen once. The material sequenced was peripheral blood. These receptors were taken from a human donor in a cohort sampled during active COVID-19.

The chain uses TRBV19 and TRBJ1-2; perhaps TRBD1 as D (5 bases). Germline V gene lookup returns CDR1 LNHDA and CDR2 SQIVND (reference sequence). The CDR3 spans 15 residues. Trimming took 1 base from V and 0 from J, leaving 9 bases between them. CDR3 region: CASSIGAGPNYGYTF. CDR3 sequence (DNA): TGTGCCAGTAGTATAGGCGCGGGACCTAACTATGGCTACACCTTC.

J is TRBJ1-1 and V is TRBV6-5; D not certain. V dropped 6 bases and J dropped 4 bases, with 15 bases sitting between them. This CDR3 contains 14 residues. Germline assignment: CDR1 MNHEY and CDR2 SVGAGI. The CDR3 sequence is CASREGSWFTEAFF. As DNA, the CDR3 is TGTGCCAGCAGAGAGGGATCCTGGTTCACTGAAGCTTTCTTT.

This clone was seen once. The chain's CDR3 is CASSAGQGFNQPQHF. The CDR3 region has the DNA TGTGCCAGCAGCGCGGGACAGGGGTTCAATCAGCCCCAGCATTTT. The chain is built from TRBV5-4 and TRBJ1-5; TRBD1 matches 10 bases. The CDR3 contains 15 residues. The germline V gene encodes CDR1 SGHNT and CDR2 YYREEE (reference sequence). The J segment lost 3 bases and the V segment lost 4 bases, leaving 4 bases of the junction unmatched.

The chain links TRBV6-5 to TRBJ2-7; TRBD1 matches at 9 bases. The CDR3 extends over 14 amino acids. The V segment lost 7 bases and the J segment 5 bases; nucleotides outside the gene matches: 9. Germline loops: CDR1 MNHEY, CDR2 SVGAGI. In nucleotides, the CDR3 is TGTGCCAGCACTCGGACAGGGGACAAGAACGAGCAGTACTTC. Protein product: CASTRTGDKNEQYF.

The J gene is TRBJ2-7, the V gene TRBV13; 10 nucleotides match TRBD2. This CDR3 is 15 amino acids long. Per the germline V gene, CDR1 is PRHDT and CDR2 is FYEKMQ (reference sequence). Trimming at V came to 6 bases and at J to 1 base, leaving 6 bases not matched to a gene. CDR3 DNA: TGTGCCAGCAGTAGCGGGGGGCCGATATCCTACGAGCAGTACTTC. It codes for CASSSGGPISYEQYF.

This clone was detected a few times. This chain joins TRBV4-2 and TRBJ1-3, with D perhaps TRBD1 (6 bases). The CDR3 extends over 17 amino acids. Trimming removed 1 base at V and 1 base at J, with 14 bases between. Per germline, CDR1 LGHNA and CDR2 YNFKEQ. The CDR3 bases are TGTGCCAGCAGCCAAGCCAACAGGGCACAGTCTGGAAACACCATATATTTT. Amino acid sequence: CASSQANRAQSGNTIYF.

This rearrangement joins TRBV5-1 to TRBJ2-5; 7 bases are shared with TRBD1. Germline CDR1 reads SGHRS; CDR2 reads YFSETQ. The ends lost 7 bases at V and 4 bases at J; junction bases unmatched: 7. The CDR3 sequence is 13 residues long. This CDR3 reads CASRRGFGETQYF. The CDR3 DNA sequence: TGCGCCAGCCGCAGGGGGTTTGGAGAGACCCAGTACTTC. Drawing the rest from reference TRBV5-1 and TRBJ2-5, the complete variable domain is KAGVTQTPRYLIKTRGQQVTLSCSPISGHRSVSWYQQTPGQGLQFLFEYFSETQRNKGNFPGRFSGRQFSNSRSEMNVSTLELGDSALYLCASRRGFGETQYFGPGTRLLVL.

The CDR3: CASSRRDYRPGYF. CDR3 DNA sequence: TGTGCCAGCAGCCGCCGGGACTACCGTCCGGGGTACTTC. V gene TRBV6-2 or TRBV6-3 combines with J gene TRBJ2-5, with 7 bases identical to TRBD2. The length of the CDR3 is 13 residues. After removal of 6 bases from V and 13 bases from J, the junction contained 14 bases not matched to a gene. Germline V gene data show CDR1 as MNHEY and CDR2 as SVGEGT.

The gene calls are TRBV3-1 (or the pseudogene TRBV3-2) and TRBJ2-5; 8 nucleotides align to TRBD2. Germline CDR1 LGHDT, CDR2 YNNKEL (reference sequence). The CDR3 loop spans 17 amino acids. V shed 0 bases and J 5 bases; nucleotides not matched to a gene: 11. The CDR3 DNA follows: TGTGCCAGCAGCCAAGATCCGGGACTAGTTTCTTCCGAGACCCAGTACTTC. As protein: CASSQDPGLVSSETQYF.

The chain couples TRBV19 to TRBJ2-3; TRBD2 is a possible D gene (6 bases). The CDR3 loop spans 16 amino acids. Trimming cost V 7 bases and J 4 bases, with 21 bases left between them. CDR1 is LNHDA, CDR2 SQIVND, per germline (reference sequence). The CDR3 is CASNSPGGAGPDTQYF. CDR3 DNA sequence: TGTGCCAGTAATTCCCCGGGCGGGGCCGGGCCAGATACGCAGTATTTT.

The V call is TRBV28, the J call TRBJ1-1; 7 bases agree with TRBD1. Germline V gene sequence: CDR1 MDHEN, CDR2 SYDVKM. The CDR3 runs 15 residues. V gave up 5 bases and J gave up 2 bases; unmatched junction bases: 8. This chain's CDR3 is CASSPPGQQNTEAFF. The CDR3 DNA reads TGTGCCAGCAGTCCCCCGGGACAGCAAAACACTGAAGCTTTCTTT.

This rearrangement joins TRBV5-1 to TRBJ2-3; weak D call: TRBD2 (6 bases). Per the germline V gene, CDR1 is SGHRS and CDR2 is YFSETQ. This CDR3 has 15 residues. Deletions cut 0 bases from V and 2 bases from J, with 10 bases between. The chain's CDR3 is CASSLVGGSTDTQYF. CDR3 nucleotide sequence: TGCGCCAGCAGCTTGGTGGGGGGTTCCACAGATACGCAGTATTTT. Full variable domain (missing parts from reference TRBV5-1 and TRBJ2-3): KAGVTQTPRYLIKTRGQQVTLSCSPISGHRSVSWYQQTPGQGLQFLFEYFSETQRNKGNFPGRFSGRQFSNSRSEMNVSTLELGDSALYLCASSLVGGSTDTQYFGPGTRLTVL.

This clone was seen once. The gene calls are TRBV4-3 and TRBJ2-7, with D possibly matching TRBD2 (6 bases). The CDR3 runs 14 residues. V lost 1 base to trimming and J lost 6 bases, with 13 bases between them. The germline V gene encodes CDR1 LGHNA and CDR2 YSLEER. CDR3 DNA sequence: TGCGCCAGCAGCCAAGGTAGGAGGGTCGGCGAGCAGTACTTC. Protein: CASSQGRRVGEQYF.

The chain couples TRBV18 to TRBJ1-3, with D possibly matching TRBD1 (5 bases). V lost 6 bases and J 0 bases, leaving 18 bases between the germline ends. Germline V lookup: CDR1 KGHSH, CDR2 LQKENI. This CDR3 region has 17 residues. Here the CDR3 DNA reads TGTGCCAGCTCCCCGGAGAATACAGGAGCCTCTGGAAACACCATATATTTT. This codes for CASSPENTGASGNTIYF.

This chain connects TRBV6-6 to TRBJ1-1; tentatively, D is TRBD1 (6 bases). Germline-derived CDR1 and CDR2 are MNHNY and SVGAGI (reference sequence). Trimming removed 7 bases from V and 0 bases from J, with 9 bases in between. CDR3 length: 13 residues. The CDR3 nucleotides read TGTGCCAGCAAGGACAGCATGAACACTGAAGCTTTCTTT. This sequence encodes CASKDSMNTEAFF.

This clone was counted between two and nine times. This rearrangement joins TRBV11-3 to TRBJ2-5; a possible D gene is TRBD2 (5 bases). V lost 1 base and J lost 2, with 11 bases in between. The CDR3 runs to 15 residues. Germline values: CDR1 SGHNT, CDR2 YENEEA. CDR3 in amino acids: CASSLGFGDQETQYF. DNA of the CDR3: TGTGCCAGCAGCTTAGGTTTCGGGGATCAAGAGACCCAGTACTTC.

The rearrangement links TRBV21-1 to TRBJ1-4; the D segment call TRBD1 is taken from the table without a DNA check. TRBV21-1 is classified as a pseudogene. The length of the CDR3 is 17 residues. The CDR3 loop reads CASSKGGQGLLNEKLFF. The DNA for the CDR3 is TGTGCCAGCAGCAAAGGTGGACAGGGCTTGCTTAATGAAAAACTGTTTTTT.

The chain joins TRBV5-1 to TRBJ2-7; 8 bases fit TRBD2. The ends lost 0 bases at V and 5 bases at J; junction bases unmatched: 4. CDR1 is SGHRS, CDR2 YFSETQ, per germline. The length of the CDR3 is 14 residues. This CDR3 is CASSLAGGVHEQYF. CDR3 in DNA: TGCGCCAGCAGCTTGGCCGGGGGGGTGCACGAGCAGTACTTC. Combining the CDR3 with reference TRBV5-1 and TRBJ2-7 gives the whole variable domain KAGVTQTPRYLIKTRGQQVTLSCSPISGHRSVSWYQQTPGQGLQFLFEYFSETQRNKGNFPGRFSGRQFSNSRSEMNVSTLELGDSALYLCASSLAGGVHEQYFGPGTRLTVT.

This clone was observed a few times. The V gene is TRBV7-3, the J gene TRBJ2-2; D is unresolved. Germline V gene sequence: CDR1 SGHTA, CDR2 FQGTGA. The V end lost 4 bases, the J end lost 7 bases, and 7 bases lay between the germline ends. CDR3 length: 12 amino acids. The CDR3: CASSSSGGELFF. The CDR3 DNA follows: TGTGCCAGCAGCTCTTCGGGCGGGGAGCTGTTTTTT.

This clone has only a few counts. The chain recombines TRBV7-2 with TRBJ1-3; D possibly corresponds to TRBD1 (5 bases). The CDR3 sequence is 16 residues long. V was cut by 2 bases and J by 2 bases, with 13 bases left in between. CDR1 is SGHTA and CDR2 is FQGNSA in the germline V gene. DNA of the CDR3: TGTGCCAGCAGCTTATCCCGGGGGACCCCTGGAAACACCATATATTTT. It codes for CASSLSRGTPGNTIYF.

The chain uses TRBV2 and TRBJ2-7, with TRBD1 identical over 9 bases. Germline V gives CDR1 SNHLY, CDR2 FYNNEI. Germline trimming cut 5 bases from V and 2 bases from J; bases unmatched to any gene: 7. This CDR3 contains 15 residues. The CDR3: CASSLGQGRTYEQYF. In DNA form, the CDR3 reads TGTGCCAGCAGTTTGGGACAGGGTCGAACCTACGAGCAGTACTTC.

The chain couples TRBV3-1 (or the pseudogene TRBV3-2) to TRBJ1-6; D is unresolved. The ends were cut back, 5 bases at V and 7 bases at J, with 12 bases in the middle. The CDR3 runs 14 residues. The germline CDR1 and CDR2 sequences are LGHDT and YNNKEL (reference sequence). The CDR3 DNA reads TGTGCCAGCAGCGAACGAGGAAAAAATTCACCCCTCCACTTT. This encodes CASSERGKNSPLHF.

V and J are TRBV3-1 (or the pseudogene TRBV3-2) and TRBJ2-5, with 7 bases aligning to TRBD2. The V segment lost 0 bases and the J segment 4 bases; nucleotides outside the gene matches: 14. The germline CDR1 and CDR2 sequences are LGHDT and YNNKEL (reference sequence). The CDR3 extends over 18 amino acids. As DNA, the CDR3 is TGTGCCAGCAGCCAAGATGGAGTAAGGCGGGGGAGTAGAGAGACCCAGTACTTC. Translated: CASSQDGVRRGSRETQYF.

V gene TRBV30 combines with J gene TRBJ2-2; TRBD2 agrees at 12 bases. Germline lookup yields CDR1 GTSNPN and CDR2 SVGIG (reference sequence). The CDR3 loop spans 14 amino acids. The J segment lost 6 bases and the V segment lost 4 bases, leaving 3 bases of the junction unmatched. CDR3 bases: TGTGCCTGGACTAGCGGGGGGGTGGCCGGGGAGCTGTTTTTT. This codes for CAWTSGGVAGELFF.

The J gene is TRBJ2-7, the V gene TRBV5-5; 8 bases agree with TRBD1. V lost 1 base and J lost 7; bases outside the gene matches: 4. This CDR3 is 13 amino acids long. The germline CDR1 and CDR2 sequences are SGHKS and YYEKEE (reference sequence). CDR3: CASSLWTGQEQYF. In DNA form, the CDR3 reads TGTGCCAGCAGCTTGTGGACAGGGCAAGAGCAGTACTTC.

The chain uses TRBV5-1 and TRBJ1-2, with D possibly matching TRBD1 (5 bases). The length of the CDR3 is 15 residues. Trimming removed 0 bases from V and 6 bases from J, with 15 bases in between. Germline values: CDR1 SGHRS, CDR2 YFSETQ. CDR3 loop: CASSLAIGTADGYTF. The CDR3, as DNA: TGCGCCAGCAGCTTGGCTATTGGGACTGCTGATGGCTACACCTTC.

The chain couples TRBV19 to TRBJ1-3; 8 bases are shared with TRBD1. Germline trimming cut 2 bases from V and 3 bases from J; bases unmatched to any gene: 9. This CDR3 comprises 17 residues. Looked up from germline, CDR1 is LNHDA and CDR2 is SQIVND (reference sequence). CDR3 DNA: TGTGCCAGTAGTATAAACAGGGGGAGCGCGAGTGGAAACACCATATATTTT. Residues: CASSINRGSASGNTIYF.